The next 32 T cell receptor beta chains were all read from a single sample in a study of shared clonotypes between healthy human individuals. Libraries were prepared by immunoSEQ multiplex PCR; TCRdb keeps only in-frame clonotypes and omits some of them. The data show about 110,000 clones, 68% seen once. The sequencing sample was made of memory CD8+ T cells sorted from blood. Indicated subset: CD45RO+ cells pooled with CCR7-negative TemRA cells. These receptors came from a young woman in good health.

The chain uses TRBV14 and TRBJ2-7, with TRBD2 matching over 9 bases. The ends lost 1 base at V and 4 bases at J; junction bases unmatched: 11. In germline, CDR1 is SGHDN, CDR2 FVKESK. The CDR3 consists of 17 residues. CDR3 amino acids: CASSQGPGTSSVYEQYF. CDR3 bases: TGTGCCAGCAGCCAAGGACCCGGGACTAGCAGTGTGTACGAGCAGTACTTC.

This chain uses TRBV4-1 with TRBJ2-7, with D unclear. Trimming pared 4 bases from V and 6 bases from J, leaving 13 bases between. This CDR3 spans 13 amino acids. The germline CDR1 and CDR2 sequences are MGHRA and YSYEKL. CDR3 nucleotide sequence: TGCGCCAGCAGCCTAGACACGTTTCTCGAGCAGTACTTC. Translation gives CASSLDTFLEQYF.

This clone showed up just a few times. This chain joins TRBV15 and TRBJ2-7; tentatively, D is TRBD2 (6 bases). Deletions cut 0 bases from V and 5 bases from J, with 11 bases between. Per the germline V gene, CDR1 is LNHNV and CDR2 is YYDKDF (reference sequence). The CDR3 extends over 14 amino acids. The CDR3 loop reads CATSRDRAGNEQYF. DNA of the CDR3: TGTGCCACCAGCAGAGATAGGGCGGGGAACGAGCAGTACTTC.

The rearrangement links TRBV9 to TRBJ1-2, with 7 positions matching TRBD1. This CDR3 region has 16 residues. CDR1 is SGDLS, CDR2 YYNGEE, per germline. Unmatched junction bases numbered 13, after V lost 3 bases and J lost 5 bases. CDR3 sequence: CASSGWSPTGSYGYTF. CDR3 DNA: TGTGCCAGCAGCGGGTGGTCCCCGACAGGGTCATATGGCTACACCTTC. The entire variable domain, with the rest obtained from reference TRBV9 and TRBJ1-2, is as follows: DSGVTQTPKHLITATGQRVTLRCSPRSGDLSVYWYQQSLDQGLQFLIQYYNGEERAKGNILERFSAQQFPDLHSELNLSSLELGDSALYFCASSGWSPTGSYGYTFGSGTRLTVV.

The table lists this clone with a few counts. The CDR3 region is CASSQRTLAGEVGEQYF. For the CDR3, the DNA is TGTGCCAGCAGCCAACGAACTCTAGCGGGAGAGGTGGGGGAGCAGTACTTC. The gene calls are TRBV4-2 and TRBJ2-7, with TRBD2 identical over 10 bases. After removal of 2 bases from V and 7 bases from J, the junction contained 14 bases not matched to a gene. Germline values: CDR1 LGHNA, CDR2 YNFKEQ. This CDR3 region has 17 residues.

This sequence joins TRBV5-1 and TRBJ1-1; D gene unclear. From germline, CDR1 is SGHRS and CDR2 YFSETQ. This CDR3 region has 14 residues. With 0 bases removed from V and 2 bases from J, the gap between germline ends came to 8 bases. CDR3 sequence: CASSLVRRNTEAFF. CDR3 in DNA: TGCGCCAGCAGCTTGGTCAGGAGAAACACTGAAGCTTTCTTT. Full variable domain (remainder filled in from reference TRBV5-1 and TRBJ1-1): KAGVTQTPRYLIKTRGQQVTLSCSPISGHRSVSWYQQTPGQGLQFLFEYFSETQRNKGNFPGRFSGRQFSNSRSEMNVSTLELGDSALYLCASSLVRRNTEAFFGQGTRLTVV.

The chain recombines TRBV28 with TRBJ2-7; 13 bases are a match to TRBD2. Germline V gives CDR1 MDHEN, CDR2 SYDVKM. Germline trimming cut 3 bases from V and 0 bases from J; bases unmatched to any gene: 14. The CDR3 contains 20 residues. The CDR3 DNA is TGTGCCAGCAGTTTCTTAGACACGGGACTAGCGGGAAGCCTCTCCTACGAGCAGTACTTC. As protein: CASSFLDTGLAGSLSYEQYF. The full variable domain, completed using reference TRBV28 and TRBJ2-7, is DVKVTQSSRYLVKRTGEKVFLECVQDMDHENMFWYRQDPGLGLRLIYFSYDVKMKEKGDIPEGYSVSREKKERFSLILESASTNQTSMYLCASSFLDTGLAGSLSYEQYFGPGTRLTVT.

The rearrangement uses TRBV4-1 and TRBJ1-5, with D unresolved. V was cut by 3 bases and J by 0 bases, with 9 bases left in between. This CDR3 is 15 amino acids long. CDR1 is MGHRA and CDR2 is YSYEKL in the germline V gene. CDR3 sequence reads: CASSHQVYSNQPQHF. CDR3 nucleotides: TGCGCCAGCAGCCACCAAGTTTATAGCAATCAGCCCCAGCATTTT.

A single count supports this clone. V gene TRBV6-6 combines with J gene TRBJ2-3, with D unresolved. This CDR3 has 12 amino acids. The V end was cut by 6 bases, the J end by 5 bases, with 9 bases between. Germline V gene data show CDR1 as MNHNY and CDR2 as SVGAGI (reference sequence). In DNA form, the CDR3 reads TGTGCCAGCAGCCCAGTGTTAGATACGCAGTATTTT. It translates to CASSPVLDTQYF.

This clone was recorded once. The chain joins TRBV18 to TRBJ1-3; no clear D. Germline lookup yields CDR1 KGHSH and CDR2 LQKENI. V gave up 3 bases and J gave up 0 bases, with 9 bases separating them. CDR3 size: 15 residues. The CDR3 sequence is CASSPTASSGNTIYF. The CDR3 DNA is TGTGCCAGCTCACCTACGGCGAGCTCTGGAAACACCATATATTTT.

At least ten counts were recorded for this clone. CDR3 loop: CASPKGTSGAAEQFF. The DNA for the CDR3 is TGTGCCAGCCCGAAGGGGACTAGCGGGGCCGCAGAGCAGTTCTTC. The chain combines TRBV2 with TRBJ2-1; 13 bases match TRBD2. Per germline, CDR1 SNHLY and CDR2 FYNNEI. Trimming took 8 bases from V and 10 from J; bases not matched to a gene: 11. This CDR3 comprises 15 residues.

This chain connects TRBV4-1 to TRBJ2-1, with 12 bases that match TRBD2. This CDR3 has 14 amino acids. With 7 bases clipped from V and 4 bases from J, the junction kept 2 bases outside the gene matches. Per germline, CDR1 MGHRA and CDR2 YSYEKL. CDR3 bases: TGCGCCAGCAAGACTAGCGGGGGTTACAATGAGCAGTTCTTC. Translating it yields CASKTSGGYNEQFF.

This clone was recorded at least ten times. V and J are TRBV28 and TRBJ1-5, with D unresolved. Germline CDR1 MDHEN, CDR2 SYDVKM. The germline V and J ends were trimmed by 4 bases and 6 bases, with 7 bases remaining between them. The CDR3 sequence is 12 residues long. The CDR3 here is CASSSGSQPQHF. The CDR3 nucleotides read TGTGCCAGCAGTTCGGGTAGTCAGCCCCAGCATTTT.

The chain has TRBV14 and TRBJ2-3, with D possibly called TRBD1 or TRBD2 (5 bases each). There are 15 residues in the CDR3. From germline, CDR1 is SGHDN and CDR2 FVKESK. CDR3 sequence reads: CASARGSIFTDTQYF. The CDR3 nucleotides read TGTGCTTCGGCGAGGGGATCCATCTTTACAGATACGCAGTATTTT.

This chain connects TRBV5-4 to TRBJ2-5; D remains unclear. Trimming stripped 2 bases from V and 1 base from J, with 6 bases between. Germline V lookup: CDR1 SGHNT, CDR2 YYREEE (reference sequence). This CDR3 spans 13 amino acids. The CDR3 region is CASSLSAQETQYF. CDR3 DNA: TGTGCCAGCAGCTTATCCGCCCAAGAGACCCAGTACTTC.

V usage is TRBV29-1 and J usage is TRBJ1-2, with D uncertain. Germline values: CDR1 SQVTM, CDR2 ANQGSEA. V lost 3 bases, J lost 2 bases, and 4 bases lay in between. The CDR3 totals 11 residues. CDR3 sequence: CSVDGNYGYTF. The CDR3 nucleotides read TGCAGCGTTGACGGAAACTATGGCTACACCTTC.

The chain uses TRBV2 and TRBJ2-1; D might be TRBD2 (5 bases). The CDR3 is 15 amino acids. V lost 0 bases, J lost 4 bases, and 10 bases lay in between. CDR1 and CDR2 from the germline V gene are SNHLY and FYNNEI. CDR3 in DNA: TGTGCCAGCAGTGAAGCGACTATCCTATACAATGAGCAGTTCTTC. Its translation is CASSEATILYNEQFF. The full variable domain, in which reference TRBV2 and TRBJ2-1 provide the parts outside the CDR3, is EPEVTQTPSHQVTQMGQEVILRCVPISNHLYFYWYRQILGQKVEFLVSFYNNEISEKSEIFDDQFSVERPDGSNFTLKIRSTKLEDSAMYFCASSEATILYNEQFFGPGTRLTVL.

The J gene is TRBJ2-7, the V gene TRBV27; no firm D call. Germline V gene lookup returns CDR1 MNHEY and CDR2 SMNVEV (reference sequence). V lost 1 base, J lost 0 bases, and 7 bases lay in between. This CDR3 has 14 amino acids. This CDR3 reads CASSLYPRSYEQYF. CDR3 coding DNA: TGTGCCAGCAGTTTATATCCCCGCTCCTACGAGCAGTACTTC.

In this sample, this clone turned up many times. This chain joins TRBV6-4 and TRBJ2-3, with 8 bases fitting TRBD2. The germline CDR1 and CDR2 sequences are MRHNA and SNTAGT. The CDR3 loop spans 14 amino acids. The junction had 3 bases not matched to a gene; V was cut back by 5 bases and J by 2 bases. The CDR3 here is CASSLLADTDTQYF. The CDR3 DNA reads as TGTGCCAGCAGTTTACTAGCGGACACAGATACGCAGTATTTT.

This clone was counted a single time. A read error likely explains this, since a far larger clone differs by one base. Other DNA sequences in the same sample also yield this CDR3. V usage is TRBV19 and J usage is TRBJ2-7, with 7 positions matching TRBD2. V lost 6 bases and J lost 0; bases outside the gene matches: 11. Germline values: CDR1 LNHDA, CDR2 SQIVND (reference sequence). This CDR3 region has 16 residues. The CDR3 DNA sequence: TGTGCCAGTAGACCTACGGGGGGTTCTAGCTCCTACGAGCAGTACTTC. It yields the protein CASRPTGGSSSYEQYF.

The rearrangement uses TRBV10-1 and TRBJ2-3; weak D call: TRBD2 (5 bases). V lost 1 base to trimming and J lost 0 bases, with 5 bases between them. The CDR3 has 14 residues. Germline CDR1 WNHNN, CDR2 SYGVQD (reference sequence). CDR3 bases: TGCGCCAGCAGTGAGTGGACTAGCACAGATACGCAGTATTTT. It codes for CASSEWTSTDTQYF.

This clone was observed once. The J gene is TRBJ2-1, the V gene TRBV29-1, with TRBD2 identical over 12 bases. CDR3 length: 14 residues. CDR1 is SQVTM and CDR2 is ANQGSEA in the germline V gene. V was clipped by 3 bases and J by 5 bases; unmatched bases: 2. The CDR3 loop is CSVDGLAGNNEQFF. The CDR3 DNA sequence: TGCAGCGTTGACGGACTAGCGGGAAACAATGAGCAGTTCTTC.

CDR3 amino acids: CAWSTGTGGGNTEAFF. The DNA of the CDR3 is TGTGCCTGGAGTACCGGGACAGGGGGCGGAAACACTGAAGCTTTCTTT. The chain employs TRBV30 and TRBJ1-1; 12 bases line up with TRBD1. Germline-derived CDR1 and CDR2 are GTSNPN and SVGIG (reference sequence). This CDR3 comprises 16 residues. J gave up 2 bases and V 2 bases, and 6 bases lay outside the gene matches.

This clone was observed a handful of times. The sample has other DNA sequences that encode this CDR3 too. This chain uses TRBV16 with TRBJ2-2; D gene uncertain. V was shortened by 2 bases and J by 5 bases, with 9 bases between the two germline ends. Germline CDR1 and CDR2: KGHSY and FQNENV. The CDR3 is 14 amino acids. The CDR3 loop is CASSQGSGTGELFF. CDR3 nucleotide sequence: TGTGCCAGCAGCCAAGGTTCCGGGACCGGGGAGCTGTTTTTT.

The V and J genes are TRBV25-1 and TRBJ1-3, with 7 positions matching TRBD1. The length of the CDR3 is 14 residues. Trimming at V came to 6 bases and at J to 9 bases, leaving 11 bases not matched to a gene. Germline V CDR1 and CDR2: MGHDK, SYGVNS. CDR3 in amino acids: CASSNRDAGGTIYF. The CDR3 DNA reads TGTGCCAGCAGCAACCGCGATGCAGGGGGCACCATATATTTT.

The chain recombines TRBV19 with TRBJ2-7; possibly TRBD2 for D (5 bases). The germline V gene encodes CDR1 LNHDA and CDR2 SQIVND (reference sequence). Trimming shortened V by 5 bases and J by 7 bases, and 18 bases separated the two germline ends. CDR3 length: 14 amino acids. The CDR3 is CASSPPQIRGEQYF. Written as DNA, the CDR3 is TGTGCCAGTAGTCCCCCCCAGATCCGAGGGGAGCAGTACTTC.

The V call is TRBV19, the J call TRBJ2-1; D ambiguous. Germline V gives CDR1 LNHDA, CDR2 SQIVND (reference sequence). The CDR3 is 15 residues long. Trimming cost V 6 bases and J 0 bases, with 12 bases left between them. The CDR3 is CASRVTELSYNEQFF. DNA for the CDR3: TGTGCCAGTAGAGTCACAGAACTCTCCTACAATGAGCAGTTCTTC.

The rearrangement uses TRBV2 and TRBJ2-7; D is perhaps TRBD1 or TRBD2 (6 bases each). V dropped 2 bases and J dropped 6 bases, with 14 bases sitting between them. This CDR3 contains 14 residues. CDR1 and CDR2 (germline): SNHLY, FYNNEI. For the CDR3, the DNA is TGTGCCAGCAGTGAACGAACAGGGAGGCCCGAGCAGTACTTC. Translation: CASSERTGRPEQYF.

By share, this clone counts as medium-sized (0.01 to 0.1%). This chain joins TRBV29-1 and TRBJ1-5; no clear D gene. In germline, CDR1 is SQVTM, CDR2 ANQGSEA. Trimming stripped 6 bases from V and 4 bases from J, with 16 bases between. The CDR3 has 14 amino acids. CDR3 DNA sequence: TGCAGCGTAGCAATAGGGCCGGGAAATCAGCCCCAGCATTTT. Translating gives CSVAIGPGNQPQHF. Drawing the rest from reference TRBV29-1 and TRBJ1-5, the complete variable domain is SAVISQKPSRDICQRGTSLTIQCQVDSQVTMMFWYRQQPGQSLTLIATANQGSEATYESGFVIDKFPISRPNLTFSTLTVSNMSPEDSSIYLCSVAIGPGNQPQHFGDGTRLSIL.

The DNA of the CDR3 is TGTGCCATCCTAGAGGGAGGTATGAACACTGAAGCTTTCTTT. It translates to CAILEGGMNTEAFF. The J gene is TRBJ1-1, the V gene TRBV7-9; D is uncertain. Per germline, CDR1 SEHNR and CDR2 FQNEAQ (reference sequence). The CDR3 has 14 residues. V lost 10 bases, J lost 0 bases, and 15 bases lay in between.

This rearrangement joins TRBV19 to TRBJ2-3, with 11 bases aligning to TRBD2. J was trimmed by 8 bases and V by 1 base; bases with no gene match: 11. The germline gives CDR1 LNHDA, CDR2 SQIVND (reference sequence). This CDR3 contains 17 residues. The CDR3 protein is CASSIGWTSGYYGTQYF. The CDR3, as DNA: TGTGCCAGTAGTATAGGGTGGACTAGCGGGTATTATGGTACGCAGTATTTT.

This clone was observed a handful of times. The chain employs TRBV5-1 and TRBJ1-5, with a weak D call TRBD1 (6 bases). Germline V CDR1 and CDR2: SGHRS, YFSETQ. This CDR3 comprises 12 residues. With 7 bases removed from V and 5 bases from J, the gap between germline ends came to 10 bases. CDR3 sequence (DNA): TGCGCCAGCGGAAGGGGGGATCAGCCCCAGCATTTT. It translates to CASGRGDQPQHF.